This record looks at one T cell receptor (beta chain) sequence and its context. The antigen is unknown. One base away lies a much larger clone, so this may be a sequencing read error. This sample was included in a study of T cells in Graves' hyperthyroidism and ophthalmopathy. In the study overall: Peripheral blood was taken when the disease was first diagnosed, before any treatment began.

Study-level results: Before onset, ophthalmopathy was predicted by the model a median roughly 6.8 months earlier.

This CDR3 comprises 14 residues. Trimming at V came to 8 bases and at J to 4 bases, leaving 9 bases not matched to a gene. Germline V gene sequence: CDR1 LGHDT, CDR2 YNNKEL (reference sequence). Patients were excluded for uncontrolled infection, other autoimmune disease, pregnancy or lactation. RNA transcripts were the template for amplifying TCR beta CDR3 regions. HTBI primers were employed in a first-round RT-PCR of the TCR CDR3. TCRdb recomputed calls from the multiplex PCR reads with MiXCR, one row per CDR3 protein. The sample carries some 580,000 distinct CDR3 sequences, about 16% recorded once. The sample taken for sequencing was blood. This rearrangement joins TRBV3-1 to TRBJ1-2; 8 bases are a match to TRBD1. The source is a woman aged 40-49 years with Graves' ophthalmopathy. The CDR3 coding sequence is TGTGCCAGCTGCACCACCGACAGGGGCTATGGCTACACCTTC. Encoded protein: CASCTTDRGYGYTF.